These 21 T cell receptor beta chains originate from one sample sequenced in a study of molecular identifiers for immune sequencing clone quantification. TCRdb re-called the PCR reads through MiXCR, storing one row per CDR3 protein. In the table there are roughly 630,000 distinct CDR3 sequences, around 25% of which are singletons. What was sequenced was naive CD8+ T cells from blood, with Jurkat cell RNA spiked in. Subset defined: FACS-sorted CD8+CD4-CCR7+CD45RA+ naive T cells. These receptors all stem from a human donor in good health. Some libraries in this study had Jurkat cell RNA spiked in.

This clonotype was seen only a few times. Since a far larger clone is one base different, this is likely a read error. The V and J genes are TRBV3-2 and TRBJ1-5. TRBV3-2 is a pseudogene. The CDR3 is made up of 12 amino acids. The CDR3 coding sequence is TGTGCCAGCATCCAAGAGGGACAGCCCCAGCATTTT. Translating gives CASIQEGQPQHF.

This clonotype was seen ten or more times. This chain links TRBV28 with TRBJ1-2; the D is unclear. The CDR3 is made up of 16 amino acids. Per germline, CDR1 MDHEN and CDR2 SYDVKM. V lost 3 bases to trimming and J lost 3 bases, with 17 bases between them. Here the CDR3 DNA reads TGTGCCAGCAGTTTGGAGCCCGAGGACCGCTACTATGGCTACACCTTC. This codes for CASSLEPEDRYYGYTF.

This clonotype was detected many times. The chain is built from TRBV7-8 and TRBJ1-1; D gene unclear. This CDR3 contains 16 residues. V lost 1 base and J lost 2, with 14 bases in between. Germline lookup yields CDR1 SGHVS and CDR2 FQNEAQ. The DNA of the CDR3 is TGTGCCAGCAGCTTAGAATCATCGAGACCAAACACTGAAGCTTTCTTT. Protein sequence: CASSLESSRPNTEAFF.

This clonotype was counted between two and nine times. The CDR3 reads CSARTRAGGGEKLFF. DNA of the CDR3: TGCAGTGCTAGAACGAGAGCGGGGGGCGGTGAAAAACTGTTTTTT. This rearrangement joins TRBV20-1 to TRBJ1-4; D possibly corresponds to TRBD1 (6 bases). Looked up from germline, CDR1 is DFQATT and CDR2 is SNEGSKA (reference sequence). The CDR3 has 15 residues. Trimming took off 2 bases at V and 7 bases at J, with 17 bases between the two ends.

The sample holds many counts of this clonotype. The chain employs TRBV4-3 and TRBJ1-1; tentatively, D is TRBD1 (5 bases). This CDR3 is 18 amino acids long. V lost 2 bases and J lost 4, with 23 bases in between. Germline V gene data show CDR1 as LGHNA and CDR2 as YSLEER. DNA for the CDR3: TGCGCCAGCAGCCAACTAGCCGGGGGGAGAGGGAAAGGCACTGAAGCTTTCTTT. This encodes CASSQLAGGRGKGTEAFF.

This clonotype showed up many times. The chain combines TRBV7-2 with TRBJ2-5, with 9 bases aligning to TRBD2. Germline-derived CDR1 and CDR2 are SGHTA and FQGNSA. CDR3 length equals 18 residues. Trimming removed 6 bases from V and 0 bases from J; junction bases left unmatched: 14. The CDR3 bases are TGTGCCAGCAGTCAACAAGTATGGCTAGCGGGGTACCAAGAGACCCAGTACTTC. It encodes CASSQQVWLAGYQETQYF.

In its sample, this clonotype was seen a few times. CDR3 amino acids: CASTAGRGGFVQETQYF. The CDR3 DNA follows: TGTGCCAGCACCGCAGGTCGGGGGGGCTTTGTTCAAGAGACCCAGTACTTC. The chain joins TRBV9 to TRBJ2-5, with 8 positions matching TRBD2. Germline-derived CDR1 and CDR2 are SGDLS and YYNGEE. Germline trimming cut 6 bases from V and 2 bases from J; bases unmatched to any gene: 15. This CDR3 region has 17 residues.

This clonotype was recorded at least ten times. The V call is TRBV27, the J call TRBJ2-7; perhaps TRBD1 as D (5 bases). This CDR3 region has 14 residues. Per germline, CDR1 MNHEY and CDR2 SMNVEV (reference sequence). Trimming stripped 6 bases from V and 2 bases from J, with 14 bases between. The CDR3 spells CASSSLNRPYEQYF. In DNA form, the CDR3 reads TGTGCCAGCAGCTCGTTAAACAGGCCCTACGAGCAGTACTTC.

This CDR3 reads CASSSAPKLGPNYEQYF. The CDR3 DNA is TGTGCCAGCAGCTCAGCACCAAAACTTGGGCCCAATTACGAGCAGTACTTC. V and J are TRBV7-6 and TRBJ2-7, with D unresolved. Germline V CDR1 and CDR2: SGHVS, FNYEAQ. Trimming removed 4 bases from V and 4 bases from J, with 23 bases in between. The CDR3 is made up of 17 amino acids.

A word on this clonotype: A much larger clonotype is one base distant, so this may be a read error. The DNA for the CDR3 is TGTGCCTGCAGCCCTTTTAGCGGGAGTATGCCAGATACGCAGTATTTT. Translating it yields CACSPFSGSMPDTQYF. This chain connects TRBV6-5 to TRBJ2-3, with 9 bases aligning to TRBD2. Germline V gene lookup returns CDR1 MNHEY and CDR2 SVGAGI. The CDR3 is 16 residues long.

The chain couples TRBV15 to TRBJ2-7, with D perhaps matching TRBD2 (6 bases). The CDR3 is made up of 16 amino acids. Germline V lookup: CDR1 LNHNV, CDR2 YYDKDF (reference sequence). Trimming took 0 bases from V and 2 from J, leaving 14 bases between them. The CDR3 protein is CATSRDCGRTTYEQYF. The DNA for the CDR3 is TGTGCCACCAGCAGAGATTGTGGCAGGACTACCTACGAGCAGTACTTC. The full variable domain, its missing parts supplied by reference TRBV15 and TRBJ2-7, is DAMVIQNPRYQVTQFGKPVTLSCSQTLNHNVMYWYQQKSSQAPKLLFHYYDKDFNNEADTPDNFQSRRPNTSFCFLDIRSPGLGDTAMYLCATSRDCGRTTYEQYFGPGTRLTVT.

The chain combines TRBV13 with TRBJ1-1; TRBD1 matches at 8 bases. Germline CDR1 is PRHDT and CDR2 is FYEKMQ (reference sequence). This CDR3 region has 16 residues. The V gene end was trimmed by 0 bases and the J gene end by 3 bases; junction bases not matched to a gene: 6. In DNA, the CDR3 is TGTGCCAGCAGCTTAGGACAGGGGGGTAGGTACACTGAAGCTTTCTTT. It specifies CASSLGQGGRYTEAFF.

The chain recombines TRBV27 with TRBJ2-3; D ambiguous. The CDR3 totals 13 residues. Germline lookup yields CDR1 MNHEY and CDR2 SMNVEV (reference sequence). The V and J ends lost 7 bases and 6 bases respectively, with 14 bases between them. The CDR3 loop reads CASTFSALDTQYF. In DNA, the CDR3 is TGTGCCAGCACATTCTCCGCTTTGGATACGCAGTATTTT.

A word on this clonotype: A read error may explain this, as a much larger clone is one base away. The genes are TRBV20-1 and TRBJ2-7; TRBD2 matches 13 bases. The V segment lost 1 base and the J segment 6 bases; nucleotides outside the gene matches: 9. This CDR3 has 16 amino acids. Germline values: CDR1 DFQATT, CDR2 SNEGSKA (reference sequence). CDR3 coding DNA: TGCAGTGCTAGAGGTTTAACTAGCGGGAGGGCCTCCGAGCAGTACTTC. Translation gives CSARGLTSGRASEQYF.

Worth noting for this clonotype: The junction differs from germline at one of its ends, possibly a read error. This chain links TRBV5-1 with TRBJ1-5; a weak D match, TRBD1 (5 bases). The CDR3 is made up of 13 amino acids. Germline values: CDR1 SGHRS, CDR2 YFSETQ. The CDR3 here is CASSLAGGQPRHF. The CDR3 bases are TGCGCCAGCAGCTTGGCCGGGGGTCAGCCCCGGCATTTT. The variable domain in full, with the rest retrieved from reference TRBV5-1 and TRBJ1-5, is KAGVTQTPRYLIKTRGQQVTLSCSPISGHRSVSWYQQTPGQGLQFLFEYFSETQRNKGNFPGRFSGRQFSNSRSEMNVSTLELGDSALYLCASSLAGGQPRHFGDGTRLSIL.

The gene calls are TRBV4-3 and TRBJ2-7; the D is unclear. Germline-derived CDR1 and CDR2 are LGHNA and YSLEER. V was clipped by 2 bases and J by 7 bases, with 9 bases between them. The CDR3 extends over 12 amino acids. The CDR3 DNA reads as TGCGCCAGCAGCCAACAACCCGGGGAGCAGTACTTC. This gives the protein CASSQQPGEQYF.

As for this clonotype: A single base separates this from a much larger clone, so it may be a read error. This chain connects TRBV12-3 or TRBV12-4 to TRBJ2-3; TRBD2 is a possible D gene (6 bases). Trimming removed 4 bases at V and 2 bases at J, with 13 bases between. This CDR3 is built from 15 residues. DNA for the CDR3: TGTGCCAGCAGTTCGTCGCGGGGAGCCACAGATACGCAGTATTTT. Translating it yields CASSSSRGATDTQYF.

The rearrangement links TRBV12-2 to TRBJ1-1. TRBV12-2 is classified as a pseudogene. The CDR3 has 17 residues. The CDR3 spells CAGRLAQRFIRLLLAFF. The CDR3 nucleotides read TGTGCAGGTCGCTTAGCGCAAAGATTTATTAGGTTATTACTGGCTTTCTTT.

CDR3 sequence (DNA): TGCAGCGTTGAAGGGGGTCAGGGTCTAAAGTCCTACGAGCAGTACTTC. This translates into CSVEGGQGLKSYEQYF. The chain links TRBV29-1 to TRBJ2-7; D is possibly TRBD1 (5 bases). CDR1 and CDR2 (germline): SQVTM, ANQGSEA. The CDR3 sequence is 16 residues long. V was trimmed by 1 base and J by 1 base, leaving 17 bases between them.

This clonotype was recorded many times. This chain uses TRBV19 with TRBJ2-3; 13 bases are a match to TRBD2. The V and J ends lost 5 bases and 6 bases, in that order; junction bases with no gene match: 5. Germline CDR1 is LNHDA and CDR2 is SQIVND (reference sequence). CDR3 size: 15 residues. The CDR3 coding sequence is TGTGCCAGTAGTGGACTAGCGGGGGTTCGGGATACGCAGTATTTT. Its translation is CASSGLAGVRDTQYF.

There are many counts of this clonotype. The chain joins TRBV20-1 to TRBJ1-5; D possibly corresponds to TRBD1 (5 bases). The CDR3 sequence is 15 residues long. From germline, CDR1 is DFQATT and CDR2 SNEGSKA (reference sequence). Trimming left V 3 bases short and J 5 bases short, with 17 bases between. The CDR3 is CSARAPGGTDQPQHF. In nucleotides, the CDR3 is TGCAGTGCTAGGGCCCCCGGAGGGACGGATCAGCCCCAGCATTTT.